These 10 T cell receptor beta chains came from one sample sequenced in a study of cytomegalovirus exposure and HLA in healthy donors. Primers included in the PCR were 60 Vbeta and 13 Jbeta primers. Measured with immunoSEQ multiplex PCR; TCRdb has only the in-frame clones, and not every one. The sample holds 160,000 or so clones, less than 90% seen once. The sample was PBMCs. These receptors were taken from a woman aged 18-29 years in good health and CMV-seronegative.

The chain is built from TRBV2 and TRBJ1-4; possible D gene TRBD1, 5 bases. Per the germline V gene, CDR1 is SNHLY and CDR2 is FYNNEI. This CDR3 spans 13 amino acids. The V gene lost 4 bases and the J gene lost 7 bases, with 10 bases spanning the gap. CDR3 sequence reads: CASSVEDTEKLFF. DNA for the CDR3: TGTGCCAGCAGTGTCGAGGACACTGAAAAACTGTTTTTT.

The chain joins TRBV10-2 to TRBJ1-3, with D maybe TRBD1 (5 bases). Germline lookup yields CDR1 WSHSY and CDR2 SAAADI. The CDR3 spans 15 residues. Trimming took off 1 base at V and 2 bases at J, with 9 bases between the two ends. Here the CDR3 reads CASSEFLGAGNTIYF. CDR3 DNA sequence: TGCGCCAGCAGTGAGTTTTTAGGGGCTGGAAACACCATATATTTT.

The rearrangement joins TRBV5-1 to TRBJ2-3; D may be TRBD1 (6 bases). The CDR3 length is 15 residues. Per germline, CDR1 SGHRS and CDR2 YFSETQ. Trimming removed 2 bases at V and 2 bases at J, with 12 bases between. CDR3 sequence: CASSFQGLNTDTQYF. The CDR3 nucleotides are TGCGCCAGCAGCTTTCAGGGGTTAAACACAGATACGCAGTATTTT.

The CDR3 loop is CASSIPDRQSFYGYTF. The CDR3 nucleotides are TGTGCCAGTAGTATCCCCGATAGACAGTCTTTCTATGGCTACACCTTC. The chain is built from TRBV19 and TRBJ1-2; TRBD1 is a possible D gene (5 bases). V was cut by 3 bases and J by 4 bases, with 18 bases left in between. The CDR3 sequence is 16 residues long. Germline assignment: CDR1 LNHDA and CDR2 SQIVND (reference sequence).

J is TRBJ2-3 and V is TRBV21-1; TRBD2 is the table's D call, not checked against the DNA. TRBV21-1 is a known pseudogene. CDR3 length: 16 residues. In DNA, the CDR3 is TGTGCCAGCAGCACCCTCCTAGCGGGGCGCACAGATACGCAGTATTTT. Translation gives CASSTLLAGRTDTQYF.

DNA for the CDR3: TGTGCCAGCAGCCGGGCCGGGACTAGCCCCTCCTACAATGAGCAGTTCTTC. Protein: CASSRAGTSPSYNEQFF. This chain uses TRBV9 with TRBJ2-1; 9 positions agree with TRBD2. This CDR3 comprises 17 residues. CDR1 SGDLS and CDR2 YYNGEE come from the germline V gene. V lost 4 bases to trimming and J lost 0 bases; unmatched junction nucleotides: 8. The whole variable domain, filled in from reference TRBV9 and TRBJ2-1, reads DSGVTQTPKHLITATGQRVTLRCSPRSGDLSVYWYQQSLDQGLQFLIQYYNGEERAKGNILERFSAQQFPDLHSELNLSSLELGDSALYFCASSRAGTSPSYNEQFFGPGTRLTVL.

The rearrangement uses TRBV18 and TRBJ1-5; tentatively, D is TRBD1 (5 bases). Germline CDR1 is KGHSH and CDR2 is LQKENI. Between the trimmed V and J ends, which lost 8 bases and 2 bases, there was a span of 10 bases. CDR3 size: 13 residues. Written as DNA, the CDR3 is TGTGCCAGCACACTAGGGGGCAATCAGCCCCAGCATTTT. Translating it yields CASTLGGNQPQHF.

This chain connects TRBV6-1 to TRBJ1-5, with D unclear. Germline V gene lookup returns CDR1 MNHNS and CDR2 SASEGT. Trimming left V 7 bases short and J 5 bases short, with 12 bases between. The CDR3 runs 13 residues. The CDR3 spells CASKGTVYQPQHF. The CDR3, as DNA: TGTGCCAGCAAAGGTACAGTTTATCAGCCCCAGCATTTT.

This sequence joins TRBV10-3 and TRBJ1-2; possible D gene TRBD1, 5 bases. The germline V gene has CDR1 ENHRY and CDR2 SYGVKD. The CDR3 is 18 residues long. With 2 bases removed from V and 8 bases from J, the gap between germline ends came to 27 bases. The CDR3 loop reads CAISEPTKSRARLSGYTF. CDR3 DNA sequence: TGTGCCATCAGTGAGCCCACCAAAAGCAGGGCGCGTCTGTCGGGCTACACCTTC.

This clone appeared once. The chain couples TRBV14 to TRBJ2-3; D is unresolved. The V end was cut by 4 bases, the J end by 0 bases, with 11 bases between. The CDR3 sequence is 15 residues long. Germline lookup yields CDR1 SGHDN and CDR2 FVKESK. CDR3 bases: TGTGCCAGCAGCCCCGAACATCTCAGCACAGATACGCAGTATTTT. This encodes CASSPEHLSTDTQYF.